Following are 20 T cell receptor beta chains from one sample sequenced in a study of shared clonotypes between healthy human individuals (TCRdb year 2020). The library was generated by the immunoSEQ multiplex PCR assay. As stored in TCRdb, this immuneACCESS dataset retains in-frame rearrangements with V and J assigned. A fraction of the clones does not appear; measured against another copy, unresolved V genes explain less than half of the discrepancy, and the remainder lacks a known reason. The sample table records about 2.5 million clones; 85% to 95% of these occur just once. Of the sample, more than 0.35% falls within the top ten clones. Material: naive CD4+ T cells from PBMCs. The sample's cell subset or site, from its label and the paper: CD45RA+ positively selected. Source of these receptors: a man aged 18 to 30 in good health. Some clones in this sample may be carry-over from other donors' samples.

This chain uses TRBV18 with TRBJ2-1; D gene unclear. V was shortened by 5 bases and J by 9 bases, with 17 bases between the two germline ends. This CDR3 is built from 14 residues. Looked up from germline, CDR1 is KGHSH and CDR2 is LQKENI. The CDR3 region is CASSALIGVAEQFF. CDR3 in DNA: TGTGCCAGCTCAGCGCTAATTGGGGTGGCTGAGCAGTTCTTC.

The gene calls are TRBV5-5 and TRBJ1-5; D ambiguous. Trimming pared 0 bases from V and 6 bases from J, leaving 22 bases between. The CDR3 loop spans 18 amino acids. From germline, CDR1 is SGHKS and CDR2 YYEKEE (reference sequence). CDR3 nucleotides: TGTGCCAGCAGCTTGGGAATGGTTTTTGATCTGGGCACTCAGCCCCAGCATTTT. It encodes CASSLGMVFDLGTQPQHF. The full variable domain, with the rest looked up from reference TRBV5-5 and TRBJ1-5, is DAGVTQSPTHLIKTRGQQVTLRCSPISGHKSVSWYQQVLGQGPQFIFQYYEKEERGRGNFPDRFSARQFPNYSSELNVNALLLGDSALYLCASSLGMVFDLGTQPQHFGDGTRLSIL.

Worth noting for this clone: This specimen includes other DNA sequences encoding the same CDR3. The V gene is TRBV5-1, the J gene TRBJ2-5; D may be TRBD1 or TRBD2 (5 bases each). The germline V gene encodes CDR1 SGHRS and CDR2 YFSETQ. V lost 0 bases and J lost 5, with 14 bases in between. The length of the CDR3 is 15 residues. As DNA, the CDR3 is TGCGCCAGCAGCTTGGCAGGGACCACGGGGGAGACCCAGTACTTC. Translating it yields CASSLAGTTGETQYF.

In this sample, this clone turned up a few times. The V and J genes are TRBV7-3 and TRBJ1-1; D remains ambiguous. The CDR3 has 13 amino acids. V was shortened by 1 base and J by 5 bases, with 8 bases between the two germline ends. Germline V gene lookup returns CDR1 SGHTA and CDR2 FQGTGA. The chain's CDR3 is CASSLSWGTEAFF. Written as DNA, the CDR3 is TGTGCCAGCAGCTTAAGTTGGGGTACTGAAGCTTTCTTT.

The gene calls are TRBV6-4 and TRBJ2-1, with 10 bases matching TRBD2. V shed 6 bases, J shed 2 bases, and the junction held 4 bases outside the gene matches. Per germline, CDR1 MRHNA and CDR2 SNTAGT. The CDR3 spans 15 residues. CDR3 in DNA: TGTGCCAGCAGACCAGCGGGGGGGGCCTACAATGAGCAGTTCTTC. Amino acid sequence: CASRPAGGAYNEQFF.

The genes are TRBV6-6 and TRBJ1-4; 8 bases are a match to TRBD1. The CDR3 consists of 14 residues. Germline loops: CDR1 MNHNY, CDR2 SVGAGI (reference sequence). J gave up 4 bases and V 6 bases, and 4 bases lay outside the gene matches. The CDR3 here is CASSRTGGNEKLFF. CDR3 nucleotide sequence: TGTGCCAGCAGCCGCACAGGGGGTAATGAAAAACTGTTTTTT.

The genes are TRBV11-3 and TRBJ2-7; 7 bases map to TRBD2. J was trimmed by 0 bases and V by 5 bases; bases with no gene match: 13. The CDR3 runs to 17 residues. CDR1 is SGHNT, CDR2 YENEEA, per germline. This CDR3 is CASSPLPSGLTSYEQYF. Written as DNA, the CDR3 is TGTGCCAGCAGCCCCCTCCCTAGCGGACTGACCTCCTACGAGCAGTACTTC.

CDR3 amino acids: CASTSPGQALNTEAFF. In DNA form, the CDR3 reads TGTGCCAGCACCTCACCGGGACAGGCCTTGAACACTGAAGCTTTCTTT. The chain has TRBV21-1 and TRBJ1-1; the DNA was not compared with TRBD1, the D call given in the table. TRBV21-1 is noted as a pseudogene. The CDR3 spans 16 residues.

This chain joins TRBV7-2 and TRBJ2-7; D is unclear. Germline V gene lookup returns CDR1 SGHTA and CDR2 FQGNSA. The CDR3 is 14 residues long. V lost 1 base, J lost 6 bases, and 13 bases lay in between. The CDR3 spells CASSLVRYGSEQYF. The CDR3 region has the DNA TGTGCCAGCAGCTTAGTCAGGTATGGGTCCGAGCAGTACTTC.

The CDR3 spells CASSQATRTDNEQFF. The DNA for the CDR3 is TGCGCCAGCAGCCAAGCTACTAGAACAGACAATGAGCAGTTCTTC. The gene calls are TRBV4-1 and TRBJ2-1; perhaps TRBD2 as D (5 bases). V was cut by 1 base and J by 5 bases, with 12 bases left in between. Germline assignment: CDR1 MGHRA and CDR2 YSYEKL. CDR3 size: 15 residues.

The chain employs TRBV28 and TRBJ1-1; 7 bases align to TRBD1. Per the germline V gene, CDR1 is MDHEN and CDR2 is SYDVKM. The CDR3 contains 13 residues. V shed 8 bases and J 0 bases; nucleotides not matched to a gene: 3. The CDR3 loop is CASGDSMNTEAFF. CDR3 sequence (DNA): TGTGCCAGCGGGGACAGCATGAACACTGAAGCTTTCTTT.

This clone is a singleton in its sample. The CDR3 nucleotides read TGTGCCAGCAGCGGAGACAAGTGGATTAATTCACCCCTCCACTTT. As protein: CASSGDKWINSPLHF. This rearrangement joins TRBV7-9 to TRBJ1-6; unclear D gene. This CDR3 has 15 amino acids. Trimming left V 5 bases short and J 6 bases short, with 14 bases between. Germline CDR1 reads SEHNR; CDR2 reads FQNEAQ (reference sequence).

The V call is TRBV5-1, the J call TRBJ1-3; D might be TRBD1 (6 bases). The CDR3 is 14 residues long. Germline values: CDR1 SGHRS, CDR2 YFSETQ. V was cut by 5 bases and J by 1 base, with 10 bases left in between. CDR3 sequence reads: CASRPGDSGNTIYF. In DNA form, the CDR3 reads TGCGCCAGCAGACCAGGGGATTCTGGAAACACCATATATTTT.

CDR3 loop: CASSLAPAGGPYEQYF. CDR3 DNA: TGTGCCAGCAGCTTAGCGCCAGCGGGAGGACCCTACGAGCAGTACTTC. The chain has TRBV7-6 and TRBJ2-7, with TRBD2 identical over 9 bases. This CDR3 has 16 amino acids. Trimming removed 0 bases from V and 2 bases from J; junction bases left unmatched: 5. Germline values: CDR1 SGHVS, CDR2 FNYEAQ.

This clone was seen just once. The DNA for the CDR3 is TGTGCCAGCAGCAGGGACAGGGGCGCCACTGAAGCTTTCTTT. It is translated as CASSRDRGATEAFF. The chain combines TRBV5-6 with TRBJ1-1; 10 bases agree with TRBD1. Germline V gene lookup returns CDR1 SGHDT and CDR2 YYEEEE. The CDR3 totals 14 residues. Trimming cost V 4 bases and J 4 bases; bases outside gene matches: 4.

This clone was counted a single time. The chain links TRBV7-8 to TRBJ1-5; 9 nucleotides agree with TRBD1. CDR1 SGHVS and CDR2 FQNEAQ come from the germline V gene. This CDR3 comprises 15 residues. J gave up 6 bases and V 5 bases, and 8 bases lay outside the gene matches. CDR3 DNA sequence: TGTGCCAGCAGCGCACGAACAGGGGGCGTTCAGCCCCAGCATTTT. Protein product: CASSARTGGVQPQHF.

The chain carries TRBV27 and TRBJ2-3; 8 bases fit TRBD2. This CDR3 region has 13 residues. The germline V gene has CDR1 MNHEY and CDR2 SMNVEV (reference sequence). Trimming removed 3 bases from V and 5 bases from J; junction bases left unmatched: 1. The CDR3 DNA reads TGTGCCAGCAGTTTGCTAGCGGGAGATACGCAGTATTTT. Its protein is CASSLLAGDTQYF.

The chain joins TRBV11-2 to TRBJ2-5, with D hard to call. There are 13 residues in the CDR3. With 5 bases removed from V and 7 bases from J, the gap between germline ends came to 14 bases. CDR1 and CDR2 (germline): SGHAT, FQNNGV. The CDR3 bases are TGTGCCAGCAGCCCTAGAACCCTGGGGACCCAGTACTTC. It is translated as CASSPRTLGTQYF. Full variable domain (remainder filled in from reference TRBV11-2 and TRBJ2-5): EAGVAQSPRYKIIEKRQSVAFWCNPISGHATLYWYQQILGQGPKLLIQFQNNGVVDDSQLPKDRFSAERLKGVDSTLKIQPAKLEDSAVYLCASSPRTLGTQYFGPGTRLLVL.

V and J are TRBV5-4 and TRBJ2-6; 12 bases are shared with TRBD1. CDR1 SGHNT and CDR2 YYREEE come from the germline V gene (reference sequence). J lost 3 bases, V lost 0 bases, and 7 bases had no gene match. There are 19 residues in the CDR3. The CDR3 reads CASSLAGTGGQGGANVLTF. In DNA form, the CDR3 reads TGTGCCAGCAGCTTGGCCGGGACAGGGGGCCAAGGTGGGGCCAACGTCCTGACTTTC.

The J gene is TRBJ1-3, the V gene TRBV10-2, with D unclear. V was trimmed by 7 bases and J by 4 bases, leaving 14 bases between them. Looked up from germline, CDR1 is WSHSY and CDR2 is SAAADI. CDR3 length: 14 residues. In nucleotides, the CDR3 is TGCGCCAGCACTGCGCGGGTGTTCGGAAACACCATATATTTT. Amino acid sequence: CASTARVFGNTIYF.